Following are 32 T cell receptor beta chains from one sample sequenced in a study of regulatory T cells in long-lasting Graves disease. Sequencing libraries for TCR beta were prepared with iRepertoire HTBI primers and Arm-PCR of CDR3 regions. Via MiXCR, TCRdb re-called the multiplex PCR reads, giving one row per CDR3 protein. The sample yields 300,000 or so distinct CDR3 sequences, around a fifth seen once. Time point specified: persistent/refractory GD, antithyroid drugs over 5 years with positive TRAb. Construction of the TCR library relied on RNA isolated from PBMCs. The source was peripheral blood mononuclear cells (PBMCs), collected when the disease was refractory, from a patient treated with antithyroid drugs. Source of these receptors: a female donor with Graves disease.

The chain links TRBV12-3 or TRBV12-4 to TRBJ1-1; D possibly corresponds to TRBD1 (5 bases). CDR3 length: 12 residues. With 6 bases removed from V and 5 bases from J, the gap between germline ends came to 10 bases. CDR3 sequence reads: CASSDWGTEAFF. The CDR3 DNA reads TGTGCCAGCAGCGACTGGGGGACTGAAGCTTTCTTT.

This clonotype was seen ten or more times. This chain connects TRBV20-1 to TRBJ1-2; 7 positions match TRBD1. There are 14 residues in the CDR3. The V and J ends lost 0 bases and 8 bases, in that order; junction bases with no gene match: 9. CDR1 DFQATT and CDR2 SNEGSKA come from the germline V gene (reference sequence). The CDR3, as DNA: TGCAGTGCTAGAGATCTGACAGGGCTCAAAGGCTACACCTTC. Residues: CSARDLTGLKGYTF.

The chain carries TRBV20-1 and TRBJ2-2; no reliable D call. The CDR3 consists of 11 residues. CDR1 is DFQATT and CDR2 is SNEGSKA in the germline V gene (reference sequence). The V end was cut by 6 bases, the J end by 9 bases, with 11 bases between. The CDR3 nucleotides read TGCAGTGCCCCGAGAGGCTGGGAGCTGTTTTTT. This encodes CSAPRGWELFF.

The genes are TRBV25-1 and TRBJ2-7; the D gene is possibly TRBD1 (5 bases). Germline values: CDR1 MGHDK, CDR2 SYGVNS. This CDR3 is built from 15 residues. Trimming took off 2 bases at V and 6 bases at J, with 17 bases between the two ends. CDR3 nucleotide sequence: TGTGCCAGCAGTGAAGGTGGGGCAGGATCGGCCGAGCAGTACTTC. This encodes CASSEGGAGSAEQYF.

The rearrangement links TRBV6-1 to TRBJ2-7; 7 positions match TRBD2. The V gene's germline CDR1 is MNHNS and CDR2 SASEGT. J lost 1 base, V lost 5 bases, and 2 bases had no gene match. There are 13 residues in the CDR3. CDR3 sequence reads: CASSRGESYEQYF. CDR3 sequence (DNA): TGTGCCAGCAGTCGGGGGGAGTCCTACGAGCAGTACTTC.

This clonotype was observed at least ten times. The chain employs TRBV11-3 and TRBJ1-4, with D possibly TRBD1 on 6 matching bases. Looked up from germline, CDR1 is SGHNT and CDR2 is YENEEA. This CDR3 comprises 20 residues. The V end lost 5 bases, the J end lost 0 bases, and 25 bases lay between the germline ends. This chain's CDR3 is CASSPGQSFLESATNEKLFF. Written as DNA, the CDR3 is TGTGCCAGCAGCCCCGGACAGTCCTTCCTCGAGTCGGCAACTAATGAAAAACTGTTTTTT.

This clonotype was counted at least ten times. J is TRBJ2-7 and V is TRBV29-1, with 9 bases that match TRBD1. J lost 4 bases, V lost 3 bases, and 4 bases had no gene match. The germline CDR1 and CDR2 sequences are SQVTM and ANQGSEA. The CDR3 length is 13 residues. CDR3 sequence: CSVEDRGSYEQYF. In DNA, the CDR3 is TGCAGCGTTGAGGACAGGGGTTCGTACGAGCAGTACTTC.

This clonotype has only a few counts. The CDR3 is CASSLMGLAADTQYF. The CDR3 DNA sequence: TGTGCCAGCAGCTTAATGGGACTAGCGGCAGATACGCAGTATTTT. J is TRBJ2-3 and V is TRBV7-3; TRBD2 agrees at 11 bases. The V gene's germline CDR1 is SGHTA and CDR2 FQGTGA. This CDR3 spans 15 amino acids. V was pared by 1 base and J by 4 bases, with 1 base of the junction left unmatched.

In its sample, this clonotype was seen many times. V usage is TRBV2 and J usage is TRBJ2-5; the D is unclear. The length of the CDR3 is 15 residues. V was pared by 4 bases and J by 1 base, with 13 bases between. Germline-derived CDR1 and CDR2 are SNHLY and FYNNEI. The CDR3 loop reads CASSAGDSFQETQYF. The CDR3 region has the DNA TGTGCCAGCAGTGCGGGTGACTCGTTCCAAGAGACCCAGTACTTC.

The chain joins TRBV7-8 to TRBJ2-1; D is possibly TRBD2 (7 bases). From germline, CDR1 is SGHVS and CDR2 FQNEAQ. The germline V and J ends were trimmed by 1 base and 2 bases, with 12 bases remaining between them. The CDR3 is made up of 16 amino acids. The CDR3, as DNA: TGTGCCAGCAGCTTAGGGACTAGGGGGACCTACAATGAGCAGTTCTTC. This codes for CASSLGTRGTYNEQFF.

This clonotype was observed at least ten times. An end of the junction does not agree with germline; a read error may underlie this. The chain couples TRBV4-1 to TRBJ2-5; 7 bases line up with TRBD1. The CDR3 totals 13 residues. The germline CDR1 and CDR2 sequences are MGHRA and YSYEKL. The CDR3 DNA sequence: TGTGCCAGCAGACAGGGCCTCCAAGAGACCCAGTACTTC. This gives the protein CASRQGLQETQYF.

This rearrangement joins TRBV5-1 to TRBJ1-6; D ambiguous. Germline CDR1 reads SGHRS; CDR2 reads YFSETQ. The CDR3 length is 16 residues. Trimming removed 4 bases at V and 7 bases at J, with 18 bases between. CDR3: CASSLGPSRENSPLHF. The CDR3 region has the DNA TGCGCCAGCAGCCTCGGGCCGTCTAGGGAAAATTCACCCCTCCACTTT.

This clonotype was recorded at least ten times. V usage is TRBV18 and J usage is TRBJ2-7; possible D gene TRBD2, 5 bases. CDR1 and CDR2 (germline): KGHSH, LQKENI. Between the trimmed V and J ends, which lost 3 bases and 7 bases, there was a span of 16 bases. The CDR3 contains 14 residues. The CDR3 region is CASSPIMYGGEQYF. The CDR3 DNA reads TGTGCCAGCTCACCTATAATGTACGGAGGTGAGCAGTACTTC.

The chain is built from TRBV2 and TRBJ2-2; 7 nucleotides match TRBD2. This CDR3 region has 14 residues. Unmatched junction bases numbered 1, after V lost 6 bases and J lost 0 bases. Germline V gene lookup returns CDR1 SNHLY and CDR2 FYNNEI. DNA for the CDR3: TGTGCCAGCAGGGGGAGGGCGAACACCGGGGAGCTGTTTTTT. Amino acid sequence: CASRGRANTGELFF. The whole variable domain, remainder taken from reference TRBV2 and TRBJ2-2, is EPEVTQTPSHQVTQMGQEVILRCVPISNHLYFYWYRQILGQKVEFLVSFYNNEISEKSEIFDDQFSVERPDGSNFTLKIRSTKLEDSAMYFCASRGRANTGELFFGEGSRLTVL.

This sequence joins TRBV10-3 and TRBJ2-2, with TRBD2 identical over 8 bases. The J segment lost 7 bases and the V segment lost 7 bases, leaving 11 bases of the junction unmatched. This CDR3 comprises 15 residues. Germline V gene lookup returns CDR1 ENHRY and CDR2 SYGVKD. The CDR3 reads CAIKKGLDFVGELFF. CDR3 coding DNA: TGTGCCATCAAAAAGGGACTAGACTTTGTCGGGGAGCTGTTTTTT.

This clonotype was seen many times. The chain is built from TRBV7-8 and TRBJ1-2; the D is unclear. From germline, CDR1 is SGHVS and CDR2 FQNEAQ. Trimming removed 1 base from V and 4 bases from J, with 13 bases in between. The CDR3 loop spans 15 amino acids. The CDR3 loop reads CASSLGVSHGYGYTF. The CDR3 DNA reads TGTGCCAGCAGCTTAGGAGTCTCCCATGGCTATGGCTACACCTTC.

The chain combines TRBV11-1 with TRBJ1-2; the D gene is possibly TRBD1 (5 bases). The CDR3 runs 16 residues. V was shortened by 3 bases and J by 4 bases, with 18 bases between the two germline ends. In germline, CDR1 is SGHAT, CDR2 FQDESV (reference sequence). The CDR3 DNA reads as TGTGCCAGCAGCTTGTCCAGACAGAGCGGCTCCTATGGCTACACCTTC. It encodes CASSLSRQSGSYGYTF. The variable domain in full, completed from reference TRBV11-1 and TRBJ1-2, reads EAEVAQSPRYKITEKSQAVAFWCDPISGHATLYWYRQILGQGPELLVQFQDESVVDDSQLPKDRFSAERLKGVDSTLKIQPAELGDSAMYLCASSLSRQSGSYGYTFGSGTRLTVV.

The genes are TRBV5-8 and TRBJ1-2; 7 bases line up with TRBD1. CDR3 length: 14 residues. J was trimmed by 3 bases and V by 0 bases; bases with no gene match: 2. Germline lookup yields CDR1 SGHTS and CDR2 YDEGEE. The CDR3 here is CASSLGTGYYGYTF. DNA for the CDR3: TGTGCCAGCAGCTTGGGGACAGGATACTATGGCTACACCTTC.

This clonotype came up many times. The V call is TRBV6-1, the J call TRBJ1-1, with D perhaps TRBD1 (6 bases). The ends were cut back, 6 bases at V and 6 bases at J, with 17 bases in the middle. The CDR3 loop spans 14 amino acids. Germline CDR1 MNHNS, CDR2 SASEGT. The CDR3 bases are TGTGCCAGCAGGGGTTATAGGGGGTGGTCTGAAGCTTTCTTT. Amino acids: CASRGYRGWSEAFF.

This clonotype was seen only a few times. It may be a read error: a sequence one base away is much more abundant. The CDR3 DNA reads as TGTGCCAGCATGGAGGAAACTGGGGCCAACGTCCTGACTTTC. Amino acids: CASMEETGANVLTF. The chain links TRBV11-1 to TRBJ2-6; a possible D gene is TRBD2 (5 bases). This CDR3 spans 14 amino acids. Germline V gene sequence: CDR1 SGHAT, CDR2 FQDESV (reference sequence). Deletions cut 7 bases from V and 2 bases from J, with 9 bases between.

The chain couples TRBV15 to TRBJ1-5; the D gene is possibly TRBD1 (5 bases). The germline V gene encodes CDR1 LNHNV and CDR2 YYDKDF (reference sequence). V dropped 2 bases and J dropped 3 bases, with 11 bases sitting between them. This CDR3 contains 15 residues. The CDR3 reads CATSRQRQSNQPQHF. As DNA, the CDR3 is TGTGCCACCAGCAGACAACGACAGTCCAATCAGCCCCAGCATTTT.

The chain uses TRBV9 and TRBJ1-4; the D gene is possibly TRBD1 (6 bases). Germline loops: CDR1 SGDLS, CDR2 YYNGEE. The CDR3 loop spans 16 amino acids. V lost 3 bases and J 0 bases, leaving 12 bases between the germline ends. CDR3 residues: CASSADWTATNEKLFF. The CDR3 DNA is TGTGCCAGCAGCGCGGACTGGACAGCAACTAATGAAAAACTGTTTTTT.

In the case of this clonotype: Just one base apart from a much larger clone, this may be a read error. CDR3 sequence (DNA): TGTGCCAGCTGCCAGTGGGGGGGTGAGACCCAGTACTTC. Its protein is CASCQWGGETQYF. This sequence joins TRBV9 and TRBJ2-5; TRBD2 agrees at 7 bases. CDR3 length: 13 residues. With 7 bases clipped from V and 5 bases from J, the junction kept 8 bases outside the gene matches. Germline V gene data show CDR1 as SGDLS and CDR2 as YYNGEE. Using reference TRBV9 and TRBJ2-5 for the parts outside the CDR3, the full variable domain is DSGVTQTPKHLITATGQRVTLRCSPRSGDLSVYWYQQSLDQGLQFLIQYYNGEERAKGNILERFSAQQFPDLHSELNLSSLELGDSALYFCASCQWGGETQYFGPGTRLLVL.

There are many counts of this clonotype. The V call is TRBV20-1, the J call TRBJ2-5, with D possibly TRBD2 on 6 matching bases. The germline V and J ends were trimmed by 4 bases and 4 bases, with 10 bases remaining between them. The CDR3 consists of 12 residues. Germline CDR1 and CDR2: DFQATT and SNEGSKA (reference sequence). CDR3 nucleotide sequence: TGCAGTGCTACTAGCGAGAGAGAGACCCAGTACTTC. Protein sequence: CSATSERETQYF.

V gene TRBV5-1 combines with J gene TRBJ1-4; D is ambiguous. The CDR3 runs 17 residues. V lost 0 bases and J 4 bases, leaving 16 bases between the germline ends. Germline V gene sequence: CDR1 SGHRS, CDR2 YFSETQ. CDR3 nucleotides: TGCGCCAGCAGCTTGGCCCCTGTCGGGGTCCGTAATGAAAAACTGTTTTTT. This gives the protein CASSLAPVGVRNEKLFF.

This clonotype was seen repeatedly, ten times or more. V usage is TRBV29-1 and J usage is TRBJ2-7; the match to TRBD1 covers 7 bases. Per germline, CDR1 SQVTM and CDR2 ANQGSEA. V shed 3 bases, J shed 1 base, and the junction held 9 bases outside the gene matches. The CDR3 totals 15 residues. CDR3: CSVDGIGTASYEQYF. The CDR3 DNA reads TGCAGCGTTGATGGAATAGGGACAGCGTCCTACGAGCAGTACTTC.

The genes are TRBV13 and TRBJ2-3, with D perhaps TRBD2 (5 bases). V was cut by 4 bases and J by 2 bases, with 10 bases left in between. This CDR3 has 14 residues. The germline V gene has CDR1 PRHDT and CDR2 FYEKMQ (reference sequence). The CDR3 loop is CASSYGLPTDTQYF. CDR3 nucleotide sequence: TGTGCCAGCAGCTACGGACTTCCCACAGATACGCAGTATTTT.

This clonotype was counted many times. The chain is built from TRBV6-5 and TRBJ1-1, with D maybe TRBD1 (5 bases). This CDR3 spans 17 amino acids. Germline values: CDR1 MNHEY, CDR2 SVGAGI. V was clipped by 4 bases and J by 0 bases, with 18 bases between them. The CDR3 loop reads CASSSSPGRGMNTEAFF. CDR3 nucleotides: TGTGCCAGCAGTTCGTCTCCGGGACGCGGAATGAACACTGAAGCTTTCTTT.

This chain links TRBV6-5 with TRBJ2-2, with 9 nucleotides matching TRBD1. With V trimmed by 2 bases and J by 4 bases, 5 bases remained unmatched. The germline gives CDR1 MNHEY, CDR2 SVGAGI. CDR3 length equals 16 residues. CDR3 amino acids: CASSYGTGTSTGELFF. The CDR3 nucleotides read TGTGCCAGCAGTTACGGGACAGGGACTTCCACCGGGGAGCTGTTTTTT.

V and J are TRBV10-3 and TRBJ2-6; 12 nucleotides align to TRBD1. CDR3 length equals 17 residues. CDR1 is ENHRY, CDR2 SYGVKD, per germline. V shed 11 bases, J shed 2 bases, and the junction held 10 bases outside the gene matches. The CDR3 protein is CAAAPGQGAPGANVLTF. In DNA, the CDR3 is TGTGCCGCAGCACCGGGACAGGGGGCGCCTGGGGCCAACGTCCTGACTTTC.

V usage is TRBV18 and J usage is TRBJ1-2; unclear D gene. The CDR3 totals 16 residues. V was trimmed by 0 bases and J by 4 bases, leaving 15 bases between them. The germline gives CDR1 KGHSH, CDR2 LQKENI. The CDR3 here is CASSPPASAPFYGYTF. DNA of the CDR3: TGTGCCAGCTCACCACCGGCGTCAGCCCCTTTCTATGGCTACACCTTC.

This clonotype has a handful of counts. This chain links TRBV7-2 with TRBJ2-7; 10 nucleotides align to TRBD2. This CDR3 contains 15 residues. Germline V CDR1 and CDR2: SGHTA, FQGNSA. Unmatched junction bases numbered 3, after V lost 1 base and J lost 3 bases. Written as DNA, the CDR3 is TGTGCCAGCAGCTTAGTTCCTAGCGGGGGCTACGAGCAGTACTTC. This gives the protein CASSLVPSGGYEQYF.